This TCR beta chain was sequenced in a study of blood T cell repertoires in COVID-19. Across the study: From the United States, Italy and Spain came samples of acute and convalescent COVID-19. Sources were T cells, B-cell-depleted T cells, or PBMCs; the material itself was cDNA or gDNA.

CDR1 and CDR2 from the germline V gene are SGDLS and YYNGEE. V lost 2 bases to trimming and J lost 6 bases; unmatched junction nucleotides: 8. This CDR3 comprises 17 residues. As originally analysed: Quantification of nucleated cells was approximated via reference gene primer amplification. Assay used: immunoSEQ multiplex PCR; TCRdb lists only in-frame clones, some missing. V and J calls and clone size are as listed in that table; D and trimming were resolved from the DNA. This table holds just under 65,000 clones, more than 75% found once. V gene TRBV9 combines with J gene TRBJ2-2; 12 bases map to TRBD2. Sequencing was carried out using peripheral blood. This clonotype originated in a woman over 75 with acute or convalescent COVID-19. DNA of the CDR3: TGTGCCAGCAGCGTGACTAGCGGGAGTGTCTTCCCCGGGGAGCTGTTTTTT. It specifies CASSVTSGSVFPGELFF.